One sample yielded the 20 T cell receptor beta chains listed below, sequenced in a study of blood T cell repertoires in COVID-19. Sequenced by immunoSEQ multiplex PCR; TCRdb stores in-frame clones only, minus some. This table has fewer than 300,000 clones, roughly 90% appearing once. The sample taken for sequencing was PBMCs or T cells enriched from blood (not recorded which). The source of these receptors is a woman aged 25 to 39 who had recovered from COVID-19.

This clone was observed a handful of times. The V call is TRBV5-6, the J call TRBJ2-7; 10 bases line up with TRBD1. Germline V CDR1 and CDR2: SGHDT, YYEEEE. This CDR3 is 14 amino acids long. Trimming at V came to 4 bases and at J to 12 bases, leaving 13 bases not matched to a gene. This CDR3 is CASSRGTGVIQWYF. The CDR3 region has the DNA TGTGCCAGCAGCCGGGGGACAGGGGTAATTCAGTGGTACTTC.

The chain links TRBV29-1 to TRBJ1-1; 9 positions agree with TRBD1. Losses at the gene ends were 2 bases for V and 5 bases for J; bases not matched to a gene: 3. The CDR3 is 13 residues long. Germline CDR1 SQVTM, CDR2 ANQGSEA. CDR3 region: CSVEYRGHTEAFF. DNA for the CDR3: TGCAGCGTTGAATACAGGGGGCATACTGAAGCTTTCTTT.

V and J are TRBV21-1 and TRBJ2-5; the D segment call TRBD1 is taken from the table without a DNA check. TRBV21-1 is a listed pseudogene. CDR3 size: 17 residues. The CDR3, as DNA: TGTGCCAGCAGCAAAAGTGGCCCCCAGGGGAACCAAGAGACCCAGTACTTC. It encodes CASSKSGPQGNQETQYF.

This chain joins TRBV4-3 and TRBJ1-1; D is undetermined. This CDR3 has 17 residues. CDR1 LGHNA and CDR2 YSLEER come from the germline V gene. V was shortened by 1 base and J by 1 base, with 16 bases between the two germline ends. CDR3: CASSQGYGVRRNTEAFF. The DNA of the CDR3 is TGCGCCAGCAGCCAAGGGTACGGGGTTCGTAGGAACACTGAAGCTTTCTTT.

The chain links TRBV4-1 to TRBJ2-5; 7 bases map to TRBD2. The V gene end was trimmed by 4 bases and the J gene end by 3 bases; junction bases not matched to a gene: 2. The CDR3 sequence is 13 residues long. CDR1 MGHRA and CDR2 YSYEKL come from the germline V gene. The CDR3 region has the DNA TGCGCCAGCAGCCTGGGACTAAAAGAGACCCAGTACTTC. Translated, it gives CASSLGLKETQYF.

This sequence joins TRBV7-9 and TRBJ2-5, with 9 bases matching TRBD2. Germline loops: CDR1 SEHNR, CDR2 FQNEAQ (reference sequence). This CDR3 comprises 17 residues. Trimming took 5 bases from V and 1 from J; bases not matched to a gene: 11. CDR3 in amino acids: CASSPGGLAGIQETQYF. The CDR3 nucleotides read TGTGCCAGCAGCCCAGGGGGGCTAGCGGGAATCCAAGAGACCCAGTACTTC.

This clone is a singleton in its sample. The chain couples TRBV5-1 to TRBJ2-1; 8 bases match TRBD2. J was trimmed by 3 bases and V by 0 bases; bases with no gene match: 2. Germline V gene lookup returns CDR1 SGHRS and CDR2 YFSETQ. CDR3 size: 15 residues. DNA of the CDR3: TGCGCCAGCAGCTTGGTCAGCGGGAGCTACAATGAGCAGTTCTTC. This sequence encodes CASSLVSGSYNEQFF.

This chain joins TRBV11-2 and TRBJ1-5; TRBD1 is a possible D gene (5 bases). Germline loops: CDR1 SGHAT, CDR2 FQNNGV. V lost 1 base and J lost 3, with 10 bases in between. This CDR3 has 15 residues. This CDR3 is CASSLGTGYNQPQHF. The CDR3 DNA sequence: TGTGCCAGCAGCTTAGGCACAGGCTACAATCAGCCCCAGCATTTT.

This sequence joins TRBV20-1 and TRBJ1-1, with 9 positions matching TRBD1. CDR3 length equals 12 residues. Germline V CDR1 and CDR2: DFQATT, SNEGSKA (reference sequence). The V and J ends lost 3 bases and 5 bases, in that order; junction bases with no gene match: 1. The chain's CDR3 is CSASGQGTEAFF. CDR3 nucleotides: TGCAGTGCTAGTGGACAGGGGACTGAAGCTTTCTTT.

The CDR3, as DNA: TGTGCCAGCAGTTATCCCGCGGGGAACACTGAAGCTTTCTTT. Translation gives CASSYPAGNTEAFF. The V and J genes are TRBV6-2 or TRBV6-3 and TRBJ1-1; D unresolved. The ends were cut back, 3 bases at V and 1 base at J, with 9 bases in the middle. Germline-derived CDR1 and CDR2 are MNHEY and SVGEGT. The CDR3 is made up of 14 amino acids.

This chain joins TRBV19 and TRBJ2-7, with D perhaps TRBD1 (5 bases). V was shortened by 3 bases and J by 2 bases, with 20 bases between the two germline ends. Germline CDR1 and CDR2: LNHDA and SQIVND (reference sequence). This CDR3 is 17 amino acids long. The DNA of the CDR3 is TGTGCCAGTAGTATTACGTTAAGTCAGGGAAGGACCTACGAGCAGTACTTC. Protein sequence: CASSITLSQGRTYEQYF.

The chain couples TRBV4-3 to TRBJ2-6; D is uncertain. This CDR3 is 15 amino acids long. V lost 3 bases to trimming and J lost 8 bases, with 14 bases between them. Germline V lookup: CDR1 LGHNA, CDR2 YSLEER. Written as DNA, the CDR3 is TGCGCCAGCAGCCATTCTCTGACAAGATCCAACGTCCTGACTTTC. This encodes CASSHSLTRSNVLTF.

The J gene is TRBJ2-2, the V gene TRBV7-2, with 9 bases fitting TRBD2. Trimming cost V 1 base and J 5 bases; bases outside gene matches: 5. The CDR3 is 16 amino acids. Germline CDR1 SGHTA, CDR2 FQGNSA. This CDR3 is CASSLGGRAVTGELFF. CDR3 DNA sequence: TGTGCCAGCAGCTTAGGCGGGAGGGCCGTTACCGGGGAGCTGTTTTTT.

This sequence joins TRBV5-5 and TRBJ1-5; D is unclear. CDR3 length equals 13 residues. V was clipped by 4 bases and J by 0 bases, with 5 bases between them. Germline loops: CDR1 SGHKS, CDR2 YYEKEE (reference sequence). The CDR3 DNA reads TGTGCCAGCAGCCTATATAGCAATCAGCCCCAGCATTTT. Protein product: CASSLYSNQPQHF.

This chain uses TRBV5-4 with TRBJ1-2; D remains ambiguous. This CDR3 is 15 amino acids long. Germline CDR1 is SGHNT and CDR2 is YYREEE (reference sequence). Deletions cut 3 bases from V and 2 bases from J, with 14 bases between. The CDR3 loop is CASSSPTSGNYGYTF. The CDR3 DNA reads TGTGCCAGCAGCTCTCCGACAAGCGGGAACTATGGCTACACCTTC.

The chain couples TRBV7-8 to TRBJ1-4; no clear D gene. Trimming cost V 4 bases and J 2 bases, with 11 bases left between them. The CDR3 is 15 amino acids. The germline CDR1 and CDR2 sequences are SGHVS and FQNEAQ. The CDR3 protein is CASSSSGMTNEKLFF. For the CDR3, the DNA is TGTGCCAGCAGCTCCTCCGGGATGACTAATGAAAAACTGTTTTTT.

The chain recombines TRBV30 with TRBJ2-1, with TRBD1 matching 9 bases. This CDR3 spans 15 amino acids. V gave up 1 base and J gave up 3 bases; unmatched junction bases: 4. Germline values: CDR1 GTSNPN, CDR2 SVGIG (reference sequence). DNA for the CDR3: TGTGCCTGGAGTGGGACAGGGGACAACTACAATGAGCAGTTCTTC. This sequence encodes CAWSGTGDNYNEQFF.

The chain couples TRBV7-9 to TRBJ2-5; 7 bases are shared with TRBD2. Germline V CDR1 and CDR2: SEHNR, FQNEAQ (reference sequence). The CDR3 length is 19 residues. The trim removed 3 bases at V and 0 bases at J, leaving 16 bases unmatched. The chain's CDR3 is CASSLTRDYTSLYQETQYF. The CDR3 DNA reads TGTGCCAGCAGCTTGACCCGGGACTACACCTCTCTTTACCAAGAGACCCAGTACTTC.

This chain links TRBV10-1 with TRBJ2-1; TRBD2 agrees at 9 bases. Unmatched junction bases numbered 8, after V lost 6 bases and J lost 5 bases. This CDR3 has 15 residues. Per the germline V gene, CDR1 is WNHNN and CDR2 is SYGVQD (reference sequence). CDR3 in DNA: TGCGCCAGCAGCCATCTAGCGGGGCTTGACAATGAGCAGTTCTTC. Encoded protein: CASSHLAGLDNEQFF.

This rearrangement joins TRBV4-1 to TRBJ2-5; possible D gene TRBD1, 7 bases. The CDR3 is 14 residues long. V was shortened by 2 bases and J by 4 bases, with 11 bases between the two germline ends. Germline CDR1 and CDR2: MGHRA and YSYEKL. CDR3 in DNA: TGCGCCAGCAGCCAACGACAGGGAGGAGAGACCCAGTACTTC. Translated, it gives CASSQRQGGETQYF.